The T cell receptor (beta chain) under discussion was sequenced for a study of Ad26.COV2.S vaccination and SARS-CoV-2 variants. Looking at the study overall: The donor was enrolled in the Ad26.COV2.S arm of the COV1001 trial. Into the muscle, Ad26.COV2.S was dosed once or twice, 56 days apart. Study results and limitations: Breadth, reportedly substantial, characterized the spike-specific CD8+ and CD4+ T cell responses after vaccination.

TCRdb's copy holds only in-frame clones and misses some; the assay was immunoSEQ multiplex PCR. The table lists more than 350,000 clones, 90% of them singletons. This clone was observed a handful of times. What it recognizes is unknown. The treatment is: some 20 received Ad26.COV2.S at low or high dose, single or two shots; several received placebo; per-sample allocation not given. Sampling occurred on day 63 after the first vaccine or placebo injection. Cohort 1b enrolled adults aged 18-55 years in Boston. Germline V lookup: CDR1 LNHNV, CDR2 YYDKDF (reference sequence). Trimming left V 1 base short and J 7 bases short, with 11 bases between. This CDR3 comprises 14 residues.

The receptor comes from a person between 18 and 65 years old who received the Ad26.COV2.S COVID-19 vaccine or a placebo. The chain recombines TRBV15 with TRBJ2-1; D is uncertain. Sequenced here: peripheral blood, sampled in a trial of Ad26.COV2.S vaccine versus placebo. CDR3 in DNA: TGTGCCACCAGCAGAGCTCAAGGGCCGAATGAGCAGTTCTTC. It codes for CATSRAQGPNEQFF.